What follows are 20 T cell receptor beta chains derived from one specimen sequenced in a study of cytomegalovirus exposure and HLA in healthy donors. PCR used 60 Vbeta primers and 13 Jbeta primers. Clones were sequenced by immunoSEQ multiplex PCR, and TCRdb holds only the in-frame ones, with some missing. The repertoire holds under 200,000 clones, 65% to 70% seen once, with less than 5% in the top ten. Sequenced input: PBMCs. These receptors were collected from a woman in her late teens or twenties in good health and CMV-seropositive.

This chain uses TRBV13 with TRBJ1-1, with TRBD1 identical over 7 bases. The germline V gene has CDR1 PRHDT and CDR2 FYEKMQ (reference sequence). J was trimmed by 2 bases and V by 5 bases; bases with no gene match: 11. The CDR3 is 16 residues long. The CDR3 is CASSAGQSAANTEAFF. The CDR3 DNA is TGTGCCAGCAGCGCGGGACAGTCTGCCGCAAACACTGAAGCTTTCTTT.

The rearrangement uses TRBV29-1 and TRBJ2-1; 9 nucleotides agree with TRBD2. CDR1 is SQVTM and CDR2 is ANQGSEA in the germline V gene. V dropped 7 bases and J dropped 7; count of bases not matched to a gene: 8. This CDR3 contains 13 residues. In DNA, the CDR3 is TGCAGCGCGAGACTAGCGGTGGGGAATGAGCAGTTCTTC. It encodes CSARLAVGNEQFF.

This clone was recorded only once. The chain employs TRBV5-1 and TRBJ1-2, with 8 nucleotides matching TRBD1. J gave up 6 bases and V 3 bases, and 1 base lay outside the gene matches. The CDR3 covers 12 residues. Germline lookup yields CDR1 SGHRS and CDR2 YFSETQ. The chain's CDR3 is CASSWTGNGYTF. CDR3 nucleotides: TGCGCCAGCAGCTGGACAGGGAATGGCTACACCTTC.

The V and J genes are TRBV5-4 and TRBJ2-5; D not certain. Per the germline V gene, CDR1 is SGHNT and CDR2 is YYREEE (reference sequence). V gave up 2 bases and J gave up 5 bases, with 7 bases separating them. The CDR3 consists of 12 residues. For the CDR3, the DNA is TGTGCCAGCAGCTTTAGCTATGAGACCCAGTACTTC. This codes for CASSFSYETQYF.

The sample holds one count of this clone. The V call is TRBV30, the J call TRBJ2-7; D remains unclear. Trimming left V 0 bases short and J 5 bases short, with 11 bases between. This CDR3 is built from 13 residues. CDR1 and CDR2 (germline): GTSNPN, SVGIG (reference sequence). CDR3 DNA sequence: TGTGCCTGGAGTGTAGGTGGGCAGAACGAGCAGTACTTC. Translating it yields CAWSVGGQNEQYF.

The CDR3 bases are TGTGCCAGCTCGCTGAACAGGGGAGAGCAGCCCCAGCATTTT. Its protein is CASSLNRGEQPQHF. V is TRBV18 and J is TRBJ1-5; TRBD1 matches at 7 bases. The CDR3 contains 14 residues. V gave up 6 bases and J gave up 7 bases; unmatched junction bases: 9. Germline V gene sequence: CDR1 KGHSH, CDR2 LQKENI. Complete variable domain (other parts from reference TRBV18 and TRBJ1-5): NAGVMQNPRHLVRRRGQEARLRCSPMKGHSHVYWYRQLPEEGLKFMVYLQKENIIDESGMPKERFSAEFPKEGPSILRIQQVVRGDSAAYFCASSLNRGEQPQHFGDGTRLSIL.

The chain combines TRBV5-6 with TRBJ2-2; D might be TRBD1 (6 bases). The length of the CDR3 is 12 residues. Trimming removed 4 bases from V and 7 bases from J, with 8 bases in between. CDR1 is SGHDT, CDR2 YYEEEE, per germline. In DNA form, the CDR3 reads TGTGCCAGCAGCACAGGGTACGGGGAGCTGTTTTTT. Amino acid sequence: CASSTGYGELFF. The full variable domain, completed using reference TRBV5-6 and TRBJ2-2, is DAGVTQSPTHLIKTRGQQVTLRCSPKSGHDTVSWYQQALGQGPQFIFQYYEEEERQRGNFPDRFSGHQFPNYSSELNVNALLLGDSALYLCASSTGYGELFFGEGSRLTVL.

The V and J genes are TRBV19 and TRBJ2-3, with D tentatively TRBD2 (6 bases). The V and J ends lost 6 bases and 6 bases respectively, with 16 bases between them. Germline V gives CDR1 LNHDA, CDR2 SQIVND (reference sequence). This CDR3 is 14 amino acids long. The CDR3 reads CASSRRSLADTQYF. In DNA form, the CDR3 reads TGTGCCAGTAGCCGACGCTCTCTAGCGGATACGCAGTATTTT.

This clone was seen a few times. The rearrangement uses TRBV6-5 and TRBJ2-7, with D possibly TRBD1 on 6 matching bases. The V end lost 5 bases, the J end lost 3 bases, and 14 bases lay between the germline ends. Germline V gene lookup returns CDR1 MNHEY and CDR2 SVGAGI. This CDR3 has 14 residues. The DNA for the CDR3 is TGTGCCAGCAGTCCCTTAGCAGGGGACTACGAGCAGTACTTC. This gives the protein CASSPLAGDYEQYF.

The chain joins TRBV30 to TRBJ2-1, with D maybe TRBD2 (6 bases). The CDR3 runs to 14 residues. V was trimmed by 1 base and J by 12 bases, leaving 19 bases between them. Germline assignment: CDR1 GTSNPN and CDR2 SVGIG (reference sequence). CDR3 amino acids: CAWSDGGVISLQFF. DNA of the CDR3: TGTGCCTGGAGTGACGGCGGGGTGATTTCCTTGCAGTTCTTC.

This chain links TRBV19 with TRBJ1-1, with 8 bases aligning to TRBD1. Trimming at V came to 1 base and at J to 0 bases, leaving 7 bases not matched to a gene. CDR1 is LNHDA and CDR2 is SQIVND in the germline V gene (reference sequence). The CDR3 has 17 amino acids. CDR3 residues: CASSIAWTGTMNTEAFF. The CDR3 coding sequence is TGTGCCAGTAGTATAGCGTGGACAGGGACCATGAACACTGAAGCTTTCTTT. The complete variable domain, with remaining parts taken from reference TRBV19 and TRBJ1-1, reads DGGITQSPKYLFRKEGQNVTLSCEQNLNHDAMYWYRQDPGQGLRLIYYSQIVNDFQKGDIAEGYSVSREKKESFPLTVTSAQKNPTAFYLCASSIAWTGTMNTEAFFGQGTRLTVV.

The V gene is TRBV5-1, the J gene TRBJ2-1; 9 nucleotides match TRBD2. This CDR3 contains 14 residues. Losses at the gene ends were 2 bases for V and 10 bases for J; bases not matched to a gene: 7. From germline, CDR1 is SGHRS and CDR2 YFSETQ. The CDR3 bases are TGCGCCAGCAGCTTAGCCGGGACTAGCAGAGAGCAGTTCTTC. It codes for CASSLAGTSREQFF.

This chain links TRBV7-2 with TRBJ1-5; TRBD1 agrees at 8 bases. Germline V gene data show CDR1 as SGHTA and CDR2 as FQGNSA. CDR3 size: 15 residues. J gave up 4 bases and V 4 bases, and 6 bases lay outside the gene matches. The chain's CDR3 is CASSYLRGPNQPQHF. As DNA, the CDR3 is TGTGCCAGCAGCTACCTCAGGGGGCCAAATCAGCCCCAGCATTTT.

The V gene is TRBV30, the J gene TRBJ2-5; D not certain. The tail of the sequence fits TRBJ2-7 better, so the J call may be wrong. The CDR3 runs to 11 residues. The germline gives CDR1 GTSNPN, CDR2 SVGIG (reference sequence). The CDR3 DNA follows: TGTGCCTGGAGCGTGGGCCACGAGCAGTACTTC. This codes for CAWSVGHEQYF.

The chain is built from TRBV10-3 and TRBJ2-2; 8 positions agree with TRBD2. The CDR3 has 15 residues. Germline assignment: CDR1 ENHRY and CDR2 SYGVKD. With 5 bases clipped from V and 3 bases from J, the junction kept 5 bases outside the gene matches. DNA of the CDR3: TGTGCCATCAGTTGCAAGCGGGGGTACACCGGGGAGCTGTTTTTT. As protein: CAISCKRGYTGELFF.

About this clone: Because it lacks the conserved phenylalanine or tryptophan at the end, this CDR3 is likely a read error. The V gene is TRBV5-4, the J gene TRBJ1-4; 7 bases are a match to TRBD1. V gave up 4 bases and J gave up 5 bases; unmatched junction bases: 11. This CDR3 is 16 amino acids long. Germline CDR1 is SGHNT and CDR2 is YYREEE (reference sequence). CDR3 sequence: CASSHLGGTANEKLFL. In DNA, the CDR3 is TGTGCCAGCAGCCACCTAGGTGGGACAGCAAATGAAAAACTGTTTCTT.

This clone was detected a few times. The chain carries TRBV7-8 and TRBJ2-7; D may be TRBD2 (6 bases). Germline values: CDR1 SGHVS, CDR2 FQNEAQ. CDR3 length: 16 amino acids. Trimming shortened V by 1 base and J by 3 bases, and 16 bases separated the two germline ends. The CDR3 is CASSLVAGLNSYEQYF. As DNA, the CDR3 is TGTGCCAGCAGCTTAGTTGCAGGACTAAATAGCTACGAGCAGTACTTC.

The chain links TRBV4-2 to TRBJ2-1, with 11 bases that match TRBD2. V lost 2 bases and J lost 4; bases outside the gene matches: 1. This CDR3 has 15 residues. The V gene's germline CDR1 is LGHNA and CDR2 YNFKEQ. The CDR3 spells CASSQIAGGYNEQFF. The CDR3 nucleotides are TGTGCCAGCAGCCAAATAGCGGGGGGGTACAATGAGCAGTTCTTC.

This clone has a single count. V is TRBV27 and J is TRBJ2-1; 14 bases align to TRBD2. V shed 6 bases and J 6 bases; nucleotides not matched to a gene: 1. In germline, CDR1 is MNHEY, CDR2 SMNVEV (reference sequence). The CDR3 length is 14 residues. CDR3 nucleotides: TGTGCCAGCAGGGGGACTAGCGGGGGCAATGAGCAGTTCTTC. Amino acids: CASRGTSGGNEQFF.

This chain uses TRBV7-2 with TRBJ2-5; tentatively, D is TRBD2 (6 bases). CDR3 size: 14 residues. V was cut by 3 bases and J by 5 bases, with 13 bases left in between. Germline V gene sequence: CDR1 SGHTA, CDR2 FQGNSA. This chain's CDR3 is CASSLAGRKETQYF. The CDR3 DNA reads as TGTGCCAGCAGCTTGGCGGGGAGGAAGGAGACCCAGTACTTC.